Many counts were recorded for the clone carrying this TCR beta chain. The antigen remains unidentified. The CDR3 runs 14 residues. The V end lost 0 bases, the J end lost 6 bases, and 10 bases lay between the germline ends. CDR1 is SGHAT, CDR2 FQNNGV, per germline. The record originates from a study of early T cells in non-severe SARS-CoV-2 infection. Study-wide findings and caveats: Missing private and CD4 specificities, VDJdb matching favored anti-spike CD8 responses.

Each single cDNA molecule received a unique molecular identifier. MiXCR, applied by TCRdb to the 5' RACE reads, yields one record per CDR3 protein. The data contain approximately 52,000 distinct CDR3 sequences, 7% to 9% of them singletons. V is TRBV11-2 and J is TRBJ2-3; D gene unclear. Sequencing was performed on whole blood. The origin of this receptor is an adult who was a healthcare worker with PCR-confirmed SARS-CoV-2 infection or an uninfected control (not recorded which). For the CDR3, the DNA is TGTGCCAGCAGCTTAGATACAGTGGCGGATACGCAGTATTTT. Protein product: CASSLDTVADTQYF.